These 10 T cell receptor beta chains originate from one sample sequenced in a study of CD8 T cells in ankylosing spondylitis. Notes on the study in general: Characteristic, it appeared, of ankylosing spondylitis blood was a TCR beta motif of about eight highly homologous variants.

The antigens these receptors bind are not known. One entry per CDR3 protein, called by TCRdb with MiXCR from the 5' RACE reads. The sample comprises roughly 440,000 distinct CDR3 sequences, approximately 17% of which are singletons, and about 0.94% rests with the top ten. The sample taken for sequencing was blood, either unsorted or a sorted T cell fraction (not recorded which). The receptors were sampled from a male donor with ankylosing spondylitis.

The gene calls are TRBV2 and TRBJ2-5, with 8 bases identical to TRBD2. The CDR3 sequence is 15 residues long. Germline lookup yields CDR1 SNHLY and CDR2 FYNNEI. The V segment lost 7 bases and the J segment 4 bases; nucleotides outside the gene matches: 11. The chain's CDR3 is CASKGIGAGGETQYF. CDR3 sequence (DNA): TGTGCCAGCAAGGGCATCGGGGCGGGAGGAGAGACCCAGTACTTC.

The chain carries TRBV20-1 and TRBJ2-5; TRBD2 agrees at 7 bases. V was clipped by 6 bases and J by 5 bases; unmatched bases: 12. The CDR3 is 14 amino acids. Germline CDR1 and CDR2: DFQATT and SNEGSKA (reference sequence). The CDR3 coding sequence is TGCAGTGCCCCGGGACTAATCTCCCCGGAGACCCAGTACTTC. Its protein is CSAPGLISPETQYF.

The V gene is TRBV7-3, the J gene TRBJ2-2; D ambiguous. Germline V gene data show CDR1 as SGHTA and CDR2 as FQGTGA. V was trimmed by 5 bases and J by 4 bases, leaving 14 bases between them. This CDR3 region has 15 residues. CDR3 sequence: CASSLNIVSTGELFF. In nucleotides, the CDR3 is TGTGCCAGCAGCCTTAACATTGTGAGCACCGGGGAGCTGTTTTTT.

This clonotype was observed at least ten times. The V call is TRBV5-1, the J call TRBJ2-3; D may match TRBD1 or TRBD2 (5 bases each). The germline CDR1 and CDR2 sequences are SGHRS and YFSETQ. The V end lost 7 bases, the J end lost 6 bases, and 21 bases lay between the germline ends. The length of the CDR3 is 15 residues. CDR3 region: CASGKTGTDTDTQYF. CDR3 DNA sequence: TGCGCCAGCGGAAAGACTGGGACCGACACGGATACGCAGTATTTT.

Only a few counts were recorded for this clonotype. The chain uses TRBV12-3 or TRBV12-4 and TRBJ1-2, with no clear D. This CDR3 spans 14 amino acids. V was clipped by 2 bases and J by 3 bases, with 10 bases between them. CDR3: CASSLRGRDYGYTF. Written as DNA, the CDR3 is TGTGCCAGCAGTTTAAGAGGACGGGACTATGGCTACACCTTC.

The CDR3 is CASSKQGSGANVLTF. For the CDR3, the DNA is TGTGCCAGCAGCAAACAGGGTTCTGGGGCCAACGTCCTGACTTTC. The V and J genes are TRBV5-8 and TRBJ2-6; TRBD1 is a possible D gene (6 bases). The CDR3 is 15 amino acids. Germline V gene data show CDR1 as SGHTS and CDR2 as YDEGEE. Trimming left V 4 bases short and J 1 base short, with 9 bases between.

This clonotype turned up a few times. The CDR3 nucleotides are TGTGCCAGCAGCGGGACAGGGGGCGAGCAGTTCTTC. Its translation: CASSGTGGEQFF. The chain couples TRBV9 to TRBJ2-1; TRBD1 matches 11 bases. CDR1 SGDLS and CDR2 YYNGEE come from the germline V gene. The CDR3 is 12 residues long. With V trimmed by 3 bases and J by 10 bases, 0 bases remained unmatched.

In its sample, this clonotype was seen a few times. The chain employs TRBV5-1 and TRBJ1-2, with D possibly TRBD1 on 5 matching bases. Trimming pared 2 bases from V and 5 bases from J, leaving 10 bases between. Germline CDR1 SGHRS, CDR2 YFSETQ. The CDR3 has 13 amino acids. CDR3 loop: CASSFSDSYGYTF. The CDR3 bases are TGCGCCAGCAGCTTCTCTGACAGTTATGGCTACACCTTC.

This clonotype was seen more than once but under ten times. The chain joins TRBV20-1 to TRBJ1-1; no clear D gene. The CDR3 is 15 residues long. Trimming removed 6 bases at V and 1 base at J, with 18 bases between. The germline V gene has CDR1 DFQATT and CDR2 SNEGSKA (reference sequence). In nucleotides, the CDR3 is TGCAGTGCCAAGATAAGCTCCGGCAAGAACACTGAAGCTTTCTTT. Its translation: CSAKISSGKNTEAFF.

This chain uses TRBV7-8 with TRBJ2-3; 7 bases map to TRBD2. The CDR3 totals 14 residues. Germline loops: CDR1 SGHVS, CDR2 FQNEAQ. The V gene end was trimmed by 4 bases and the J gene end by 7 bases; junction bases not matched to a gene: 8. In DNA form, the CDR3 reads TGTGCCAGCAGCTATAGCGGCAGCGGGAATACGCAGTATTTT. Encoded protein: CASSYSGSGNTQYF.